Following are 17 T cell receptor beta chains from one sample sequenced in a study of vaccination effects on CD4 cells after COVID-19. Only in-frame clones appear in the TCRdb table, and some are missing; sequencing was by immunoSEQ multiplex PCR. The sample records tens of thousands of clones, roughly four fifths being singletons. Within the ViraFEST assay, antigen-specific CD4+ T cells underwent expansion with viral peptide pools prior to sequencing. CD4+ T cells were isolated after 10 days of culture. No antigen has been assigned to these receptors. Sequences were derived from CD4+ T cells from PBMCs cultured with HCoV-229E spike peptides, sampled before COVID-19 vaccination. The source is a human donor who received a COVID-19 vaccine.

This chain joins TRBV7-2 and TRBJ2-4; D possibly corresponds to TRBD2 (5 bases). Germline V gene data show CDR1 as SGHTA and CDR2 as FQGNSA. The length of the CDR3 is 14 residues. Trimming removed 5 bases from V and 7 bases from J, with 15 bases in between. The CDR3, as DNA: TGTGCCAGCAGCCCCCGGGGAAAGGGCAACATTCAGTACTTC. Translation: CASSPRGKGNIQYF.

V is TRBV10-3 and J is TRBJ1-2; possibly TRBD1 for D (6 bases). Per the germline V gene, CDR1 is ENHRY and CDR2 is SYGVKD. The CDR3 is 13 residues long. Trimming took off 7 bases at V and 1 base at J, with 10 bases between the two ends. CDR3 nucleotides: TGTGCCATCACCGGGGGGCGTAACTATGGCTACACCTTC. Translated, it gives CAITGGRNYGYTF.

This clone was counted once. V usage is TRBV24-1 and J usage is TRBJ2-3; no definite D call. Trimming took 5 bases from V and 4 from J, leaving 9 bases between them. This CDR3 spans 13 amino acids. Germline assignment: CDR1 KGHDR and CDR2 SFDVKD. This CDR3 reads CATSAVAADTQYF. The CDR3 DNA sequence: TGTGCCACCAGTGCCGTGGCGGCAGATACGCAGTATTTT.

J is TRBJ2-6 and V is TRBV19, with D unclear. V was clipped by 4 bases and J by 2 bases, with 12 bases between them. The germline V gene has CDR1 LNHDA and CDR2 SQIVND (reference sequence). The CDR3 extends over 16 amino acids. Here the CDR3 DNA reads TGTGCCAGTAGTAAACCGGGTGAGACTGGGGCCAACGTCCTGACTTTC. Translation gives CASSKPGETGANVLTF.

The chain employs TRBV20-1 and TRBJ1-2; D is ambiguous. V lost 7 bases and J 8 bases, leaving 11 bases between the germline ends. The CDR3 is 10 amino acids. Germline CDR1 DFQATT, CDR2 SNEGSKA (reference sequence). For the CDR3, the DNA is TGCAGTGTGTATGCTGGGGGCTACACCTTC. Translation gives CSVYAGGYTF.

V and J are TRBV12-3 or TRBV12-4 and TRBJ2-1; D is undetermined. V gave up 8 bases and J gave up 2 bases, with 4 bases separating them. This CDR3 is 11 amino acids long. CDR3 protein: CASAAYNEQFF. The CDR3 nucleotides read TGTGCCAGCGCGGCCTACAATGAGCAGTTCTTC.

This chain uses TRBV6-1 with TRBJ2-7, with 11 bases lining up with TRBD1. J gave up 3 bases and V 2 bases, and 15 bases lay outside the gene matches. Germline CDR1 reads MNHNS; CDR2 reads SASEGT. The CDR3 is 19 amino acids. The CDR3 spells CASSETGDRGFLSRYEQYV. The DNA for the CDR3 is TGTGCCAGCAGTGAAACGGGGGACAGGGGGTTTCTTTCCCGCTACGAGCAGTACGTC.

The chain couples TRBV2 to TRBJ1-4, with no clear D. Germline loops: CDR1 SNHLY, CDR2 FYNNEI. V was clipped by 5 bases and J by 8 bases, with 12 bases between them. The CDR3 loop spans 13 amino acids. CDR3 in amino acids: CASSTNRKEKLFF. In DNA, the CDR3 is TGTGCCAGCAGTACAAATAGAAAAGAAAAACTGTTTTTT.

The chain recombines TRBV6-2 or TRBV6-3 with TRBJ1-5; D remains ambiguous. Germline CDR1 reads MNHEY; CDR2 reads SVGEGT. The ends were cut back, 0 bases at V and 5 bases at J, with 8 bases in the middle. The CDR3 contains 14 residues. This CDR3 is CASSYSGLYQPQHF. The CDR3 nucleotides are TGTGCCAGCAGTTACTCGGGTCTTTATCAGCCCCAGCATTTT.

V usage is TRBV24-1 and J usage is TRBJ2-1; 12 positions match TRBD1. The CDR3 loop spans 15 amino acids. The germline gives CDR1 KGHDR, CDR2 SFDVKD. Germline trimming cut 4 bases from V and 8 bases from J; bases unmatched to any gene: 5. The CDR3 DNA sequence: TGTGCCACCAGTGAGTCCGGGACAGGGGGCCATGAGCAGTTCTTC. It codes for CATSESGTGGHEQFF.

V usage is TRBV29-1 and J usage is TRBJ2-1, with a possible D match to TRBD1 (5 bases). CDR3 length: 15 residues. Germline CDR1 reads SQVTM; CDR2 reads ANQGSEA. Trimming cost V 4 bases and J 7 bases, with 20 bases left between them. The CDR3 nucleotides read TGCAGCGTTGCCTCCCCCGGGCAGGGTATTAATGAGCAGTTCTTC. As protein: CSVASPGQGINEQFF.

The V and J genes are TRBV11-1 and TRBJ2-3; D is perhaps TRBD1 (6 bases). Per the germline V gene, CDR1 is SGHAT and CDR2 is FQDESV (reference sequence). The CDR3 is made up of 16 amino acids. The V end lost 4 bases, the J end lost 1 base, and 15 bases lay between the germline ends. In DNA form, the CDR3 reads TGTGCCAGCAGCTGGCAGGGGCGAACCGGCACAGATACGCAGTATTTT. Translation: CASSWQGRTGTDTQYF.

The chain joins TRBV2 to TRBJ2-3; 9 nucleotides align to TRBD2. Losses at the gene ends were 1 base for V and 4 bases for J; bases not matched to a gene: 9. The CDR3 is 17 residues long. In germline, CDR1 is SNHLY, CDR2 FYNNEI. The CDR3 here is CASSEDSGAGGPDTQYF. CDR3 DNA: TGTGCCAGCAGTGAAGATAGTGGGGCGGGGGGGCCAGATACGCAGTATTTT.

The chain has TRBV2 and TRBJ1-2, with 9 positions matching TRBD1. This CDR3 has 15 amino acids. Germline V gene sequence: CDR1 SNHLY, CDR2 FYNNEI. V dropped 2 bases and J dropped 4; count of bases not matched to a gene: 5. The DNA for the CDR3 is TGTGCCAGCAGTGAATCAGGACAGGGGAGCTATGGCTACACCTTC. Its protein is CASSESGQGSYGYTF.

This chain connects TRBV6-2 or TRBV6-3 to TRBJ2-7; possibly TRBD1 for D (6 bases). CDR3 length equals 13 residues. V was pared by 3 bases and J by 6 bases, with 12 bases between. CDR1 and CDR2 from the germline V gene are MNHEY and SVGEGT. The CDR3 loop is CASSYTGIGEQYV. The DNA of the CDR3 is TGTGCCAGCAGTTATACAGGGATCGGCGAGCAGTACGTC.

The genes are TRBV30 and TRBJ2-3, with D unresolved. V shed 0 bases and J shed 5 bases, with 9 bases lying between them. The CDR3 length is 13 residues. CDR1 and CDR2 from the germline V gene are GTSNPN and SVGIG (reference sequence). This CDR3 is CAWSVPLRDTQYF. In DNA form, the CDR3 reads TGTGCCTGGAGTGTACCCTTACGAGATACGCAGTATTTT.

This sequence joins TRBV2 and TRBJ1-4, with D possibly being TRBD1 (5 bases). This CDR3 spans 12 amino acids. Trimming took 9 bases from V and 5 from J, leaving 10 bases between them. Looked up from germline, CDR1 is SNHLY and CDR2 is FYNNEI. CDR3 amino acids: CASRRGNEKLFF. As DNA, the CDR3 is TGTGCCAGTCGTCGGGGGAATGAAAAACTGTTTTTT.